The 8 T cell receptor beta chains in this list originate from one sample, sequenced in a study of shared clonotypes between healthy human individuals. Here immunoSEQ multiplex PCR was the method, and the copy in TCRdb shows in-frame clones only, minus some. This table holds about 2.4 million clones, more than 85% found once. Sample: naive CD4+ T cells from PBMCs. The subset was: CD45RA+ positively selected. Receptor source: a man between 18 and 29 years old in good health. Some clones in this sample may be carry-over from other donors' samples.

The chain combines TRBV7-8 with TRBJ2-7; a possible D gene is TRBD1 (6 bases). V lost 6 bases, J lost 4 bases, and 19 bases lay in between. There are 15 residues in the CDR3. Germline CDR1 SGHVS, CDR2 FQNEAQ. The CDR3 here is CASRLSGQPTYEQYF. DNA for the CDR3: TGTGCCAGCAGACTATCCGGACAGCCTACTTACGAGCAGTACTTC.

This clone was counted only a few times. This chain joins TRBV4-3 and TRBJ2-1; D not resolved. Germline V gene data show CDR1 as LGHNA and CDR2 as YSLEER. CDR3 length equals 14 residues. V was shortened by 0 bases and J by 3 bases, with 6 bases between the two germline ends. CDR3 amino acids: CASSQEAIYNEQFF. Here the CDR3 DNA reads TGCGCCAGCAGCCAAGAGGCTATCTACAATGAGCAGTTCTTC.

Turning to this clone: The same CDR3 can be traced to other DNA sequences in this sample. V usage is TRBV5-6 and J usage is TRBJ2-7; 8 bases are shared with TRBD1. This CDR3 has 13 amino acids. The V segment lost 0 bases and the J segment 4 bases; nucleotides outside the gene matches: 0. The germline CDR1 and CDR2 sequences are SGHDT and YYEEEE. Here the CDR3 reads CASSLGTGYEQYF. CDR3 bases: TGTGCCAGCAGCTTGGGGACAGGGTACGAGCAGTACTTC.

Turning to this clone: Its ends do not fully match the called genes, so a read error is possible. The chain joins TRBV11-1 to TRBJ2-7; 10 nucleotides align to TRBD2. The CDR3 covers 16 residues. Germline V gene lookup returns CDR1 SGHAT and CDR2 FQDESV (reference sequence). CDR3 loop: CASSLGRGLAGVEQYF. Here the CDR3 DNA reads TGTGCCAGCAGTTTAGGGCGCGGGCTAGCGGGAGTCGAGCAGTACTTC.

With regard to this clone: This CDR3 is also generated by other DNA sequences in the sample. This chain joins TRBV6-6 and TRBJ1-5; TRBD1 might be the D (5 bases). The CDR3 runs 14 residues. Trimming pared 2 bases from V and 2 bases from J, leaving 7 bases between. The germline CDR1 and CDR2 sequences are MNHNY and SVGAGI (reference sequence). The CDR3 region is CASSYGGGNQPQHF. The CDR3 DNA follows: TGTGCCAGCAGTTACGGAGGGGGCAATCAGCCCCAGCATTTT.

The J gene is TRBJ2-5, the V gene TRBV4-1; D is possibly TRBD2 (6 bases). Deletions cut 1 base from V and 5 bases from J, with 14 bases between. This CDR3 is 15 amino acids long. Germline V gives CDR1 MGHRA, CDR2 YSYEKL. CDR3 residues: CASSQGDFTGETQYF. CDR3 sequence (DNA): TGCGCCAGCAGCCAAGGGGACTTCACCGGGGAGACCCAGTACTTC.

This clone appeared a few times. This chain joins TRBV2 and TRBJ1-2; weak D call: TRBD1 (5 bases). Trimming cost V 0 bases and J 13 bases, with 15 bases left between them. Germline-derived CDR1 and CDR2 are SNHLY and FYNNEI. The CDR3 consists of 13 residues. CDR3 protein: CASSEALPTEPTF. The CDR3 nucleotides are TGTGCCAGCAGTGAAGCGCTTCCGACAGAGCCCACCTTC.

The chain combines TRBV27 with TRBJ2-3, with 9 bases matching TRBD1. The CDR3 is 15 amino acids. Losses at the gene ends were 6 bases for V and 7 bases for J; bases not matched to a gene: 11. Germline V gene data show CDR1 as MNHEY and CDR2 as SMNVEV (reference sequence). This chain's CDR3 is CASRLSGQGIHTQYF. The CDR3 DNA reads as TGTGCCAGCAGGCTTTCGGGACAGGGAATTCATACGCAGTATTTT.